The clone carrying this TCR beta chain has at least ten counts. It was by 5'RACE with 10-nucleotide random UMIs that the cDNA was made. MiXCR, applied by TCRdb to the 5' RACE reads, yields one record per CDR3 protein. The data contain some 45,000 distinct CDR3 sequences, 13% of them seen just once; the ten biggest clones take up less than 5.5%. The time point was: longitudinal time-point 2. The data belong to a study of neurological immune-mediated disorders. Germline CDR1 SGHAT, CDR2 FQNNGV. The V segment lost 1 base and the J segment 1 base; nucleotides outside the gene matches: 9. The CDR3 is made up of 17 amino acids.

Sequencing was carried out using PBMCs. This sequence originates from a male donor with HTLV-1-associated myelopathy (HAM/TSP). The chain couples TRBV11-2 to TRBJ2-7; 8 positions agree with TRBD2. CDR3 amino acids: CASSLGELAGRSYEQYF. DNA for the CDR3: TGTGCCAGCAGCTTAGGGGAATTAGCGGGACGGTCCTACGAGCAGTACTTC.